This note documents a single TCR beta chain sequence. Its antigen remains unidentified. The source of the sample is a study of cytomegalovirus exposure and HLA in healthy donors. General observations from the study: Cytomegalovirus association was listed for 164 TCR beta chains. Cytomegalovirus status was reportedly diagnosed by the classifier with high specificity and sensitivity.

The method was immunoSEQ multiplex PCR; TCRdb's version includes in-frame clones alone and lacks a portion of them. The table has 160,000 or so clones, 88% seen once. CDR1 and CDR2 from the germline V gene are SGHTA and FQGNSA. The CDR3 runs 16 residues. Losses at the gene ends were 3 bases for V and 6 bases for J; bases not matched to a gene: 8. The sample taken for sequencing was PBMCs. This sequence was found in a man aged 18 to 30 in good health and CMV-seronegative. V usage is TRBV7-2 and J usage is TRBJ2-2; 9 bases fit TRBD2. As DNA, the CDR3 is TGTGCCAGCAGCTTTTCTGCGGGAGGGCCGGCCGGGGAGCTGTTTTTT. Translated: CASSFSAGGPAGELFF.